The sequence of this T cell receptor beta chain was determined in a study of shared clonotypes between healthy human individuals. Sequencing was performed with immunoSEQ multiplex PCR; in TCRdb, only in-frame clones are kept and a portion is missing. There are hundreds of thousands of clones in the sample; about two thirds occur only once, and under 2% lies in the top ten. Germline V gives CDR1 KGHSH, CDR2 LQKENI. Deletions cut 4 bases from V and 0 bases from J, with 16 bases between. This CDR3 has 18 residues. The chain is built from TRBV18 and TRBJ2-6, with a tentative D call TRBD1 (6 bases). The TCR sequence derives from a woman aged 25 to 39 in good health. The sample consisted of memory CD4+ T cells sorted from blood. As to subset: CD45RA-negative fraction. CDR3 coding DNA: TGTGCCAGCTCACTCCAACAGGGTGCCCTCTCTGGGGCCAACGTCCTGACTTTC. Translating it yields CASSLQQGALSGANVLTF.